This T cell receptor beta chain is drawn from a study of CD8 T cells in Susac syndrome (dated by TCRdb to the late 2010s). For the study in its entirety: Of the Susac syndrome patients who were sequenced, eight or nine were in clinical remission while more than five had clinically active disease. At blood withdrawal, Susac syndrome patients were either therapy-naive, taking corticosteroids (in some cases with IVIg as well), or taking IVIg alone. The study used repertoire sequencing to test whether antigen drove CD8+ T cell activation and differentiation in Susac syndrome. Paper-wide results and their limitations: The CD4+ T cell repertoire of patients with Susac syndrome showed no detectable clonal expansion. The TCR sequencing and HLA analysis was acknowledged to have included a relatively small number of individuals.

Peripheral blood CD8+ and CD4+ T cells from healthy donors, Susac syndrome patients and multiple sclerosis patients were profiled by high-throughput TCR beta sequencing. The Susac syndrome patients fulfilled recently defined diagnostic criteria for either definite or probable disease. Bulk CD8+ and CD4+ T cells were purified magnetically by negative isolation, whereas CD8+ TEMRA cells were enriched by FACS. Blood was collected in EDTA tubes and processed within 24 hours, with PBMCs isolated through density gradient centrifugation. PBMCs intended for TCR sequencing were cryopreserved in liquid nitrogen and thawed later in a water bath at 37 degrees C. Purity of sorted or isolated CD4+, CD8+ and CD8+ TEMRA cells was at least 90%. Notes on this clonotype: Its antigen remains undetermined. No much larger clone exists at a distance of one base, and base qualities are not known.

V sheds 0 bases and J sheds 2 bases, leaving 6 bases between their ends. In the germline V gene (reference sequence), CDR1 corresponds to SGHNT and CDR2 to YYREEE. Counted from cysteine to phenylalanine, this CDR3 has 15 amino acids. Just the 45-base CDR3 DNA is kept, in frame starting at base 1. RNA was extracted with the RNeasy kit and about 0.5 to 1 ug was reverse transcribed using random hexamers. The immunoSEQ multiplex PCR assay, which covers 54 Vbeta and 13 Jbeta segments, was used to amplify TCR beta CDR3 regions. Bias from PCR amplification was corrected by using a synthetic template baseline for primer optimization and for computational correction. The original pipeline was this. Reads were annotated to V, D and J genes per IMGT and analyzed with immunoSEQ Analyzer, keeping only productive sequences. Clonality was computed as one minus Shannon entropy normalized by log2 of the number of productive unique sequences. Public and private clones were assessed among the 100 most prevalent clones of each patient and control. Clones were defined as Susac-specific if absent from the healthy and MS cohorts, from 1052 published viral clones and from other ImmuneACCESS disease sequences. TCRdb trimmed public reads at Q25 via fastp, called clones via MiXCR and kept in-frame beta chains. Here each entry gathers all rows of one CDR3 protein and keeps the most common genes and DNA. TCRdb's processing, not the authors' own work, is the source of the V and J calls. The sample table contains some 200,000 distinct CDR3 sequences; only one count was recorded for more than 85% of them. The ten top clones hold over 0.075% of the sample.

In this chain, TRBV5-4 is recombined with TRBJ2-6; the D segment cannot be called with confidence. The receptor was derived from a human donor with Susac syndrome. Sequencing was performed on CD4+ T cells from PBMCs. The base sequence is TGTGCCAGCAGCTTGGACAGTACTGGGGCCAACGTCCTGACTTTC. Its product reads: CASSLDSTGANVLTF.